The subject of this entry is one TCR beta chain. What it recognizes is unknown. At the Johns Hopkins FTIC core, DNA taken from cultured CD4+ T cells was sequenced by way of the Oncomine TCR Beta short-read assay. Cultures of CD4+ T cells served as the source for extracting genomic DNA. MiXCR, applied by TCRdb to the PCR reads, yields one record per CDR3 protein. Here the sample spans more than 14,000 distinct CDR3 sequences, roughly half being singletons. This sample's treatment: 10-day PBMC culture with coronavirus spike peptide pools or control peptides (ViraFEST assay). Using peptide pools, antigen-specific T cells were expanded in ViraFEST before TCRs were sequenced. The CDR3 has 12 amino acids. The germline gives CDR1 MRHNA, CDR2 SNTAGT. Trimming cost V 4 bases and J 9 bases, with 13 bases left between them. This sample was included in a study of vaccination and CD4 T cells after COVID-19. For the study at large: The authors used overlapping spike peptides from SARS-CoV-2, HCoV-NL63, HCoV-OC43 and HCoV-229E to stimulate cells. Overall study findings and caveats: SARS-CoV-2-reactive clonotypes showed a nonsignificant median rise from roughly 21 to 40.

The TCR originated in a human donor with COVID-19. The sample was cultured CD4+ T cells from blood, taken after SARS-CoV-2 vaccination. V is TRBV6-4 and J is TRBJ2-7; no clear D gene. The CDR3 nucleotides are TGTGCCAGCAGTGGGACCGGCTATAGGCAGTACTTC. This sequence encodes CASSGTGYRQYF.